These 32 T cell receptor beta chains were all obtained from the same sample, sequenced in a study of beta chain features in type 1 diabetes. General study points: Moderate but significant shortening of TCRB CDR3s was recorded in all four CD4+ subsets from Type 1 diabetes patients.

Every bit of the isolated RNA underwent reverse transcription, so sequencing read expressed TCRB transcripts. The repertoire was sequenced with immunoSEQ multiplex PCR; TCRdb's copy has only in-frame clones and lacks some. In the table there are about 160,000 clones, 63% of which are singletons. These receptors have no known antigen. The sample consisted of naive CD4+ T cells from blood. The receptors shown here come from a man aged 30 to 39 with type 1 diabetes.

The chain employs TRBV9 and TRBJ2-5; 8 bases fit TRBD2. Losses at the gene ends were 0 bases for V and 4 bases for J; bases not matched to a gene: 14. Germline CDR1 and CDR2: SGDLS and YYNGEE. CDR3 length: 18 residues. CDR3 in DNA: TGTGCCAGCAGCGTAGGCTCCCTCGGGGGGGCCTCCCCAGAGACCCAGTACTTC. This gives the protein CASSVGSLGGASPETQYF.

This clone has only a few counts. Other nucleotide sequences from this sample produce the same CDR3. V gene TRBV18 combines with J gene TRBJ2-5; D gene unclear. Germline lookup yields CDR1 KGHSH and CDR2 LQKENI. This CDR3 has 11 residues. V was clipped by 2 bases and J by 5 bases, with 3 bases between them. The CDR3 region is CASSPGETQYF. In DNA form, the CDR3 reads TGTGCCAGCTCACCAGGCGAGACCCAGTACTTC.

CDR3 DNA sequence: TGTGCCAGCAGTCCCGGGACAGGGTCCTACAATGAGCAGTTCTTC. Translated: CASSPGTGSYNEQFF. The chain combines TRBV6-5 with TRBJ2-1; 9 bases map to TRBD1. With 5 bases clipped from V and 1 base from J, the junction kept 3 bases outside the gene matches. Germline V gives CDR1 MNHEY, CDR2 SVGAGI. This CDR3 comprises 15 residues.

The genes are TRBV9 and TRBJ2-3; 7 bases align to TRBD2. The CDR3 is made up of 14 amino acids. Germline CDR1 and CDR2: SGDLS and YYNGEE. V shed 4 bases, J shed 4 bases, and the junction held 6 bases outside the gene matches. CDR3 loop: CASSLGLPPDTQYF. The CDR3 DNA follows: TGTGCCAGCAGCCTGGGACTACCTCCAGATACGCAGTATTTT.

This chain connects TRBV6-5 to TRBJ1-5; 8 bases map to TRBD1. The germline gives CDR1 MNHEY, CDR2 SVGAGI. V shed 5 bases and J 9 bases; nucleotides not matched to a gene: 6. The CDR3 contains 13 residues. In nucleotides, the CDR3 is TGTGCCAGCAGTAAGACAGGGGACGCGCCCCAGCATTTT. Encoded protein: CASSKTGDAPQHF.

This chain uses TRBV7-9 with TRBJ1-1, with D tentatively TRBD1 (5 bases). The CDR3 contains 15 residues. Looked up from germline, CDR1 is SEHNR and CDR2 is FQNEAQ (reference sequence). V shed 4 bases and J shed 0 bases, with 12 bases lying between them. The CDR3 reads CASSSPRGLNTEAFF. For the CDR3, the DNA is TGTGCCAGCAGCTCCCCAAGGGGATTGAACACTGAAGCTTTCTTT.

The chain couples TRBV7-9 to TRBJ2-6, with 7 bases that match TRBD1. This CDR3 is 15 amino acids long. V shed 5 bases, J shed 2 bases, and the junction held 3 bases outside the gene matches. Germline values: CDR1 SEHNR, CDR2 FQNEAQ (reference sequence). The CDR3 DNA reads TGTGCCAGCAGCGGCGACAGGGCTGGGGCCAACGTCCTGACTTTC. Protein: CASSGDRAGANVLTF. Looking up the rest from reference TRBV7-9 and TRBJ2-6 gives the full variable domain: DTGVSQNPRHKITKRGQNVTFRCDPISEHNRLYWYRQTLGQGPEFLTYFQNEAQLEKSRLLSDRFSAERPKGSFSTLEIQRTEQGDSAMYLCASSGDRAGANVLTFGAGSRLTVL.

J is TRBJ2-5 and V is TRBV6-5, with a possible D match to TRBD2 (5 bases). The germline gives CDR1 MNHEY, CDR2 SVGAGI. Trimming removed 0 bases at V and 5 bases at J, with 10 bases between. The CDR3 spans 14 residues. CDR3 in DNA: TGTGCCAGCAGTTACTCGGACGGGGAGGAGACCCAGTACTTC. It yields the protein CASSYSDGEETQYF.

The table lists this clone with a few counts. The chain uses TRBV5-1 and TRBJ2-5; 7 bases line up with TRBD1. The V and J ends lost 7 bases and 2 bases, in that order; junction bases with no gene match: 2. This CDR3 comprises 12 residues. Germline V CDR1 and CDR2: SGHRS, YFSETQ. The CDR3 reads CASGRGQETQYF. DNA for the CDR3: TGCGCCAGCGGCAGGGGGCAAGAGACCCAGTACTTC.

This chain uses TRBV18 with TRBJ1-1, with a possible D match to TRBD1 (5 bases). V was clipped by 1 base and J by 11 bases, with 14 bases between them. The V gene's germline CDR1 is KGHSH and CDR2 LQKENI. CDR3 length: 13 residues. The CDR3 sequence is CASSPQGAGEAFF. The CDR3, as DNA: TGTGCCAGCTCACCACAAGGGGCCGGAGAGGCTTTCTTT.

The chain employs TRBV14 and TRBJ2-5; D is unresolved. The V and J ends lost 0 bases and 1 base respectively, with 9 bases between them. From germline, CDR1 is SGHDN and CDR2 FVKESK. This CDR3 is built from 15 residues. In DNA form, the CDR3 reads TGTGCCAGCAGCCAAGAATGGGCCTTCCAAGAGACCCAGTACTTC. It translates to CASSQEWAFQETQYF.

Concerning this clone: At the DNA level, this CDR3 is encoded by other sequences in the same sample as well. The V gene is TRBV18, the J gene TRBJ2-5; the D gene could be TRBD1 or TRBD2 (5 bases each). Germline V CDR1 and CDR2: KGHSH, LQKENI. V shed 3 bases and J shed 5 bases, with 10 bases lying between them. There are 13 residues in the CDR3. This chain's CDR3 is CASSPLEGETQYF. The CDR3 region has the DNA TGTGCCAGCTCACCGCTCGAGGGGGAGACCCAGTACTTC.

This chain uses TRBV18 with TRBJ2-5; D is unclear. The germline gives CDR1 KGHSH, CDR2 LQKENI. Between the trimmed V and J ends, which lost 3 bases and 3 bases, there was a span of 8 bases. This CDR3 region has 13 residues. CDR3 loop: CASSPLEKETQYF. Here the CDR3 DNA reads TGTGCCAGCTCACCTCTAGAGAAAGAGACCCAGTACTTC. Together with reference TRBV18 and TRBJ2-5, the CDR3 gives the full variable domain: NAGVMQNPRHLVRRRGQEARLRCSPMKGHSHVYWYRQLPEEGLKFMVYLQKENIIDESGMPKERFSAEFPKEGPSILRIQQVVRGDSAAYFCASSPLEKETQYFGPGTRLLVL.

The chain links TRBV29-1 to TRBJ2-7, with a possible D match to TRBD2 (6 bases). The CDR3 has 15 amino acids. V lost 0 bases to trimming and J lost 10 bases, with 22 bases between them. CDR1 and CDR2 from the germline V gene are SQVTM and ANQGSEA. CDR3 DNA: TGCAGCGTTGAAGACGGACTCTGGGGAGGTGCGGACCAGTACTTC. Amino acid sequence: CSVEDGLWGGADQYF.

This chain links TRBV9 with TRBJ1-2; D remains ambiguous. CDR1 and CDR2 (germline): SGDLS, YYNGEE. The CDR3 length is 14 residues. V dropped 1 base and J dropped 6 bases, with 13 bases sitting between them. The CDR3 is CASSVPGGLDGYTF. The CDR3 bases are TGTGCCAGCAGCGTACCCGGCGGGTTAGATGGCTACACCTTC.

This clone was seen a handful of times. The chain is built from TRBV29-1 and TRBJ2-5; 9 nucleotides line up with TRBD1. This CDR3 has 13 residues. The V gene's germline CDR1 is SQVTM and CDR2 ANQGSEA. V gave up 5 bases and J gave up 5 bases; unmatched junction bases: 6. CDR3 region: CSVLTGGVETQYF. DNA of the CDR3: TGCAGCGTTCTCACAGGGGGCGTCGAGACCCAGTACTTC.

This chain connects TRBV5-1 to TRBJ2-3; possibly TRBD1 for D (6 bases). Germline V gene lookup returns CDR1 SGHRS and CDR2 YFSETQ. With 5 bases removed from V and 4 bases from J, the gap between germline ends came to 14 bases. The CDR3 loop spans 14 amino acids. CDR3 sequence (DNA): TGCGCCAGCAGGGACAGACAATCAGCAGATACGCAGTATTTT. Amino acid sequence: CASRDRQSADTQYF.

This clone was counted only a few times. The chain links TRBV29-1 to TRBJ1-5; no reliable D call. Trimming removed 4 bases at V and 5 bases at J, with 9 bases between. Looked up from germline, CDR1 is SQVTM and CDR2 is ANQGSEA. The CDR3 consists of 12 residues. CDR3 sequence: CSVVTGDQPQHF. The DNA for the CDR3 is TGCAGCGTTGTCACCGGGGATCAGCCCCAGCATTTT.

This clone was counted only a few times. The chain uses TRBV20-1 and TRBJ2-1; D not resolved. V dropped 0 bases and J dropped 12 bases, with 6 bases sitting between them. The CDR3 is 10 residues long. The germline gives CDR1 DFQATT, CDR2 SNEGSKA (reference sequence). The CDR3 nucleotides are TGCAGTGCTAGAGATCTGACGCAGTTCTTC. It specifies CSARDLTQFF.

This clone came up a few times. The chain uses TRBV23-1 and TRBJ2-6, with TRBD1 matching 8 bases. TRBV23-1 counts as an open reading frame of uncertain function. V trimming: 2 bases; J trimming: 2 bases; junction bases outside the gene matches: 5. The CDR3 extends over 17 amino acids. The CDR3: CASSQRKDRAGANVLTF. DNA of the CDR3: TGCGCCAGCAGTCAACGTAAGGACAGGGCTGGGGCCAACGTCCTGACTTTC.

The rearrangement uses TRBV18 and TRBJ2-7; 10 bases agree with TRBD1. CDR1 and CDR2 from the germline V gene are KGHSH and LQKENI. Trimming took 1 base from V and 1 from J; bases not matched to a gene: 1. The CDR3 covers 15 residues. The chain's CDR3 is CASSPQGQGSYEQYF. The CDR3 DNA is TGTGCCAGCTCACCACAGGGACAGGGGTCCTACGAGCAGTACTTC.

The chain uses TRBV25-1 and TRBJ2-2; D is unclear. With 0 bases removed from V and 6 bases from J, the gap between germline ends came to 14 bases. The CDR3 has 16 amino acids. CDR1 and CDR2 (germline): MGHDK, SYGVNS. CDR3 residues: CASSEYWRQIPGELFF. The CDR3 DNA reads as TGTGCCAGCAGTGAATATTGGAGACAAATTCCCGGGGAGCTGTTTTTT.

The V call is TRBV29-1, the J call TRBJ2-7; D is unclear. CDR1 is SQVTM and CDR2 is ANQGSEA in the germline V gene. This CDR3 is built from 12 residues. Trimming removed 0 bases from V and 3 bases from J, with 6 bases in between. CDR3 residues: CSVEDLGYEQYF. In nucleotides, the CDR3 is TGCAGCGTTGAAGATCTGGGCTACGAGCAGTACTTC.

The rearrangement links TRBV29-1 to TRBJ2-2, with D perhaps TRBD1 (6 bases). Trimming removed 7 bases at V and 0 bases at J, with 6 bases between. Germline-derived CDR1 and CDR2 are SQVTM and ANQGSEA. CDR3 length: 12 residues. The CDR3 spells CSGTANTGELFF. The DNA of the CDR3 is TGCAGCGGGACAGCGAACACCGGGGAGCTGTTTTTT.

This chain connects TRBV29-1 to TRBJ1-1; unclear D gene. V dropped 5 bases and J dropped 3 bases, with 10 bases sitting between them. The V gene's germline CDR1 is SQVTM and CDR2 ANQGSEA. The CDR3 spans 12 residues. In nucleotides, the CDR3 is TGCAGCGTTCGCCGGGGAGACACTGAAGCTTTCTTT. Encoded protein: CSVRRGDTEAFF.

In the case of this clone: A junction end diverges from the germline sequence, so it may reflect a read error. The V and J genes are TRBV2 and TRBJ2-5; D gene uncertain. The length of the CDR3 is 11 residues. Germline CDR1 reads SNHLY; CDR2 reads FYNNEI. The CDR3 is CASSGVTAHDF. Written as DNA, the CDR3 is TGTGCCAGCAGTGGCGTGACGGCCCACGACTTC.

This clone has a single count. The chain is built from TRBV27 and TRBJ2-7; D is unresolved. Germline CDR1 MNHEY, CDR2 SMNVEV (reference sequence). Trimming removed 2 bases from V and 0 bases from J, with 11 bases in between. This CDR3 contains 15 residues. CDR3 amino acids: CASSLASLSSYEQYF. CDR3 bases: TGTGCCAGCAGTTTAGCCAGCCTGAGCTCCTACGAGCAGTACTTC.

This clone was counted a single time. V usage is TRBV18 and J usage is TRBJ2-5; no clear D. This CDR3 comprises 12 residues. V was shortened by 3 bases and J by 0 bases, with 2 bases between the two germline ends. Germline CDR1 is KGHSH and CDR2 is LQKENI. Here the CDR3 reads CASSPDQETQYF. The CDR3 DNA follows: TGTGCCAGCTCACCGGACCAAGAGACCCAGTACTTC. Together with reference TRBV18 and TRBJ2-5, the CDR3 gives the full variable domain: NAGVMQNPRHLVRRRGQEARLRCSPMKGHSHVYWYRQLPEEGLKFMVYLQKENIIDESGMPKERFSAEFPKEGPSILRIQQVVRGDSAAYFCASSPDQETQYFGPGTRLLVL.

The chain combines TRBV7-9 with TRBJ2-7; D assignment may be TRBD1 or TRBD2 (5 bases each). From germline, CDR1 is SEHNR and CDR2 FQNEAQ (reference sequence). Trimming removed 6 bases at V and 2 bases at J, with 11 bases between. This CDR3 region has 13 residues. CDR3 nucleotide sequence: TGTGCCAGCAGGCCGGGGCAGGCCTACGAGCAGTACTTC. Amino acid sequence: CASRPGQAYEQYF.

CDR3 sequence reads: CASSYGQENTEAFF. The CDR3 bases are TGTGCCAGCAGTTACGGGCAGGAGAACACTGAAGCTTTCTTT. The V call is TRBV6-5, the J call TRBJ1-1; no definite D call. Germline V gene sequence: CDR1 MNHEY, CDR2 SVGAGI. The CDR3 runs 14 residues. The V gene lost 2 bases and the J gene lost 1 base, with 8 bases spanning the gap.

This chain connects TRBV2 to TRBJ1-2; TRBD1 aligns across 11 bases. V was clipped by 2 bases and J by 7 bases; unmatched bases: 12. Per germline, CDR1 SNHLY and CDR2 FYNNEI. The CDR3 loop spans 17 amino acids. The CDR3 coding sequence is TGTGCCAGCAGTGAAATTGGGACAGGGGGTGAAGACCCTGGCTACACCTTC. This gives the protein CASSEIGTGGEDPGYTF.

This clone was found once. The genes are TRBV7-2 and TRBJ2-1; TRBD1 matches 9 bases. The CDR3 loop spans 15 amino acids. Germline V gives CDR1 SGHTA, CDR2 FQGNSA. J was trimmed by 4 bases and V by 1 base; bases with no gene match: 2. The CDR3 reads CASSLDGTGYNEQFF. As DNA, the CDR3 is TGTGCCAGCAGCTTAGATGGGACAGGGTACAATGAGCAGTTCTTC.